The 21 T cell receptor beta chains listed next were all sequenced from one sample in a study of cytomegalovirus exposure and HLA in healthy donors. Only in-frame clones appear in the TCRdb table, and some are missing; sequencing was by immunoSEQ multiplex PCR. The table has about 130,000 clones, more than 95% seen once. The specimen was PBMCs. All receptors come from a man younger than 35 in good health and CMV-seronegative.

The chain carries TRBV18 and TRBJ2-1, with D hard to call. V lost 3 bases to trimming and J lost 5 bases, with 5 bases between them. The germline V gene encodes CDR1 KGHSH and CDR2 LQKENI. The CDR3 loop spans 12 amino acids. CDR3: CASSPTDNEQFF. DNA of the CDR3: TGTGCCAGCTCACCGACTGACAATGAGCAGTTCTTC.

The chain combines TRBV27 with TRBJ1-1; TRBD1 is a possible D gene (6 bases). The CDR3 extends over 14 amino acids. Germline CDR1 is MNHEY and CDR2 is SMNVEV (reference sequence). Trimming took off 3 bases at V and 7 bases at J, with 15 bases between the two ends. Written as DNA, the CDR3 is TGTGCCAGCAGTTTTAAGGGGGATAACGGTGAAGCTTTCTTT. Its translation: CASSFKGDNGEAFF.

The CDR3 loop reads CASSPPGTSGRYEQYF. The CDR3 coding sequence is TGTGCCAGCAGCCCCCCCGGGACTAGCGGGAGGTACGAGCAGTACTTC. This chain connects TRBV7-9 to TRBJ2-7; the match to TRBD2 covers 15 bases. J lost 4 bases, V lost 5 bases, and 6 bases had no gene match. The CDR3 runs to 16 residues. Germline CDR1 is SEHNR and CDR2 is FQNEAQ (reference sequence).

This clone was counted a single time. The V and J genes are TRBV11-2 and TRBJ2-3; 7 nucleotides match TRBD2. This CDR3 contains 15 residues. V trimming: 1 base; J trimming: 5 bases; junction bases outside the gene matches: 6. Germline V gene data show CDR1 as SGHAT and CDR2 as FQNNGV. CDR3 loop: CASSLGGGRRDTQYF. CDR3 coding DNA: TGTGCCAGCAGCTTAGGGGGCGGGAGACGAGATACGCAGTATTTT.

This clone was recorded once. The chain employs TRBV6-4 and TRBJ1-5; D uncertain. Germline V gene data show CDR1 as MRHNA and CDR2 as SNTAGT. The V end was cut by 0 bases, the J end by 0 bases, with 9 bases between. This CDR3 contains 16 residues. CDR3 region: CASSDSRQNSNQPQHF. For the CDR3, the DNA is TGTGCCAGCAGTGACTCGAGGCAGAATAGCAATCAGCCCCAGCATTTT.

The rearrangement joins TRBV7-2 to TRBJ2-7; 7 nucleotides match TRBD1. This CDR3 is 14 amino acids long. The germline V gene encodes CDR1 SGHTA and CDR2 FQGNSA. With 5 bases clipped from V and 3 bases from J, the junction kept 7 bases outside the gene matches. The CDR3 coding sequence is TGTGCCAGCAGCCCACCTCACAGGGGCTACGAGCAGTACTTC. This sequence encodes CASSPPHRGYEQYF.

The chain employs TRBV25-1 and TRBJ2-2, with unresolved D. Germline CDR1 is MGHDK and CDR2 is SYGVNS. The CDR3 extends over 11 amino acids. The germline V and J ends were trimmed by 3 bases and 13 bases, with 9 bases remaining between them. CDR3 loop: CASSEGFLLFF. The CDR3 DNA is TGTGCCAGCAGTGAGGGCTTTTTGCTGTTTTTT.

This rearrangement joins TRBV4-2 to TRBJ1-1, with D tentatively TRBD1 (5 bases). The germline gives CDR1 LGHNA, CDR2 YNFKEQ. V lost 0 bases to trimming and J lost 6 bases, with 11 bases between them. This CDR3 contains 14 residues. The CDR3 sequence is CASSQDAGRPEAFF. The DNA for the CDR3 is TGTGCCAGCAGCCAAGATGCGGGACGTCCTGAAGCTTTCTTT.

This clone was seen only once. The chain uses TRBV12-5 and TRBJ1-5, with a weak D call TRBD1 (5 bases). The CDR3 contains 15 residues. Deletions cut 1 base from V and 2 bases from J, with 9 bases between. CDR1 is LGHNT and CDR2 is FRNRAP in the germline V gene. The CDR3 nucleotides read TGTGCTAGTGGTTTGGCCCTACAGGGCAATCAGCCCCAGCATTTT. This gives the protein CASGLALQGNQPQHF.

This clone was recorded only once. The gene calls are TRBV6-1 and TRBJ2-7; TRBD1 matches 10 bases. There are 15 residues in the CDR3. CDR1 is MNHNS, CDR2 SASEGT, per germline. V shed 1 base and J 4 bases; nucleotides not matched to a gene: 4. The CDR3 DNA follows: TGTGCCAGCAGTGAAGATACGGGACAGGGGTACGAGCAGTACTTC. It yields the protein CASSEDTGQGYEQYF.

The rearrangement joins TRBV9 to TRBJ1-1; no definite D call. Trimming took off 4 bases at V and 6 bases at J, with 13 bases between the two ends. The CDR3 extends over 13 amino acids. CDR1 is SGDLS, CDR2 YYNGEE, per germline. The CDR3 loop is CASSPFRSAEAFF. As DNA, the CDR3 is TGTGCCAGCAGCCCCTTCAGATCAGCTGAAGCTTTCTTT. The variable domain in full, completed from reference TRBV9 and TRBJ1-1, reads DSGVTQTPKHLITATGQRVTLRCSPRSGDLSVYWYQQSLDQGLQFLIQYYNGEERAKGNILERFSAQQFPDLHSELNLSSLELGDSALYFCASSPFRSAEAFFGQGTRLTVV.

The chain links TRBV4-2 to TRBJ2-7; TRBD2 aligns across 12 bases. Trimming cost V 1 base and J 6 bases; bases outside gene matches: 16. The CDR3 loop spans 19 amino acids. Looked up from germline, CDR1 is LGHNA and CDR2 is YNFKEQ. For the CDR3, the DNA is TGTGCCAGCAGCCAAGGACTAGCGGGGGCGAGGAGGCGGGAGGCCGAGCAGTACTTC. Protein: CASSQGLAGARRREAEQYF.

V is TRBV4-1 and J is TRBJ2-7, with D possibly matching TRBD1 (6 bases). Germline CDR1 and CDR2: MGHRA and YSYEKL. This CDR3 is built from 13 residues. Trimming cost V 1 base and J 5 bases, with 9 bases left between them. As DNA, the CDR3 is TGCGCCAGCAGCCAAGCAGGGGACCACGAGCAGTACTTC. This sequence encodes CASSQAGDHEQYF.

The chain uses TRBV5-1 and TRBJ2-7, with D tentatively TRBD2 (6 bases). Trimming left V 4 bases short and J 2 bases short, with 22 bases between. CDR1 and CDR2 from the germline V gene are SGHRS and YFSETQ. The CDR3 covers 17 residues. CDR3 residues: CASSPGGLGGEAYEQYF. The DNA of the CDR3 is TGCGCCAGCAGCCCGGGCGGACTTGGCGGGGAAGCCTACGAGCAGTACTTC.

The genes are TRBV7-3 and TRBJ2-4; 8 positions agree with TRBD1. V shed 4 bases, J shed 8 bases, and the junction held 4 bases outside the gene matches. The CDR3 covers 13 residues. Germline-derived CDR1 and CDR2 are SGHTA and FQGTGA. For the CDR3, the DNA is TGTGCCAGCAGCTCGACAGGGGTCGACATTCAGTACTTC. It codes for CASSSTGVDIQYF.

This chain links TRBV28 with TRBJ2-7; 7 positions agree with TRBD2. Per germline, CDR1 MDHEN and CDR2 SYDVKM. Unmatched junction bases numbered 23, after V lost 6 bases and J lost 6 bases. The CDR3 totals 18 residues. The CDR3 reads CASRPAGHGLVGGGEQYF. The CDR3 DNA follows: TGTGCCAGCAGGCCCGCAGGGCACGGACTAGTCGGCGGGGGCGAGCAGTACTTC. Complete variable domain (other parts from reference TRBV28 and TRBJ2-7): DVKVTQSSRYLVKRTGEKVFLECVQDMDHENMFWYRQDPGLGLRLIYFSYDVKMKEKGDIPEGYSVSREKKERFSLILESASTNQTSMYLCASRPAGHGLVGGGEQYFGPGTRLTVT.

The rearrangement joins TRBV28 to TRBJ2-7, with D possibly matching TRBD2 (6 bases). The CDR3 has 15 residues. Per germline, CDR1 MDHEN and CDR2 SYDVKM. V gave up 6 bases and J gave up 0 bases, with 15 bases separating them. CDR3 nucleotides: TGTGCCAGCAGCTCCCCTGGGGGGAGCTCCTACGAGCAGTACTTC. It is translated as CASSSPGGSSYEQYF. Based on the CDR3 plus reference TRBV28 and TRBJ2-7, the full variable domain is DVKVTQSSRYLVKRTGEKVFLECVQDMDHENMFWYRQDPGLGLRLIYFSYDVKMKEKGDIPEGYSVSREKKERFSLILESASTNQTSMYLCASSSPGGSSYEQYFGPGTRLTVT.

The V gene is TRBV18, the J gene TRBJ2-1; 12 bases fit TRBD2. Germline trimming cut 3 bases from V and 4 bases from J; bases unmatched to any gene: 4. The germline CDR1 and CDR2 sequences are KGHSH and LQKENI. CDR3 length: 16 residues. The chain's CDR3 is CASSPLLAGGYNEQFF. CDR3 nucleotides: TGTGCCAGCTCACCTCTCCTAGCGGGAGGGTACAATGAGCAGTTCTTC.

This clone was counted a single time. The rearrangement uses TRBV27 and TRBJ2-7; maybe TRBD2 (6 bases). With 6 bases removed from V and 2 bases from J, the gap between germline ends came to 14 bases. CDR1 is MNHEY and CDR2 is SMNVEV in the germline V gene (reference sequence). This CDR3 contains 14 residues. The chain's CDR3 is CASSLGLRTYEQYF. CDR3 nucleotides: TGTGCCAGCAGCTTGGGACTGAGAACCTACGAGCAGTACTTC.

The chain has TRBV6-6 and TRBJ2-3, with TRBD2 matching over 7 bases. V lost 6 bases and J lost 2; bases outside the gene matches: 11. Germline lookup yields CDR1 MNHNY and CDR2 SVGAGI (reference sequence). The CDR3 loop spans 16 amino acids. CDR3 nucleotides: TGTGCCAGCAGCCCCCGGAATAGCGGGCTCACAGATACGCAGTATTTT. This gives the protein CASSPRNSGLTDTQYF.

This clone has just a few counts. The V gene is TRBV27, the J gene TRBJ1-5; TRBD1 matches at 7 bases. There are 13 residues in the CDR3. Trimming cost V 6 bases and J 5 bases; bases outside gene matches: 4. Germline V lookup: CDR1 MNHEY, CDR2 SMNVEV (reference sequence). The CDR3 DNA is TGTGCCAGCAGCGTCACAGGGGATCAGCCCCAGCATTTT. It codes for CASSVTGDQPQHF.